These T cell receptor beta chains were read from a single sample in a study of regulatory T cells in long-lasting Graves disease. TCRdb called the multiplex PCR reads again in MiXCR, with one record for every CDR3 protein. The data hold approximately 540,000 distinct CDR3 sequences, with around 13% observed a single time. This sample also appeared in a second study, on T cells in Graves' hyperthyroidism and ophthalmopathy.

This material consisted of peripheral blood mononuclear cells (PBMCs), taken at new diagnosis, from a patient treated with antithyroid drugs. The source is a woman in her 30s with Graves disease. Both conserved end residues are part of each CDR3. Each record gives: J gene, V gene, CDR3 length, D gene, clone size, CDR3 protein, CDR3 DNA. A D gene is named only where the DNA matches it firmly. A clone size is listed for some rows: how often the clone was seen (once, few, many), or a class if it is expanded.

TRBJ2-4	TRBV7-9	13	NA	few	CASSSQGLDIQYF	TGTGCCAGCAGCTCACAGGGTTTGGACATTCAGTACTTC
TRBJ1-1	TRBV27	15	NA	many	CASSSGRIMNTEAFF	TGTGCCAGCAGTTCGGGACGGATTATGAACACTGAAGCTTTCTTT
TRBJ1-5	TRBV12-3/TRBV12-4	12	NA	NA	CASRIQGQPQHF	TGTGCCAGCAGAATCCAGGGGCAGCCCCAGCATTTT
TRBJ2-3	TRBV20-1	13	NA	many	CSARSPGRNTQYF	TGCAGTGCTAGAAGTCCAGGGAGGAATACGCAGTATTTT
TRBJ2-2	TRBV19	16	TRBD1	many	CASSILSTGGTGELFF	TGTGCCAGTAGTATTCTTTCCACAGGGGGCACCGGGGAGCTGTTTTTT
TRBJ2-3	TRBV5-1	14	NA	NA	CASSLPPTTDTQYF	TGCGCCAGCAGCCTTCCACCGACAACAGATACGCAGTATTTT
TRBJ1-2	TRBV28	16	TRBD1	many	CASSLAGTGGLYGYTF	TGTGCCAGCAGTTTGGCCGGGACAGGGGGACTCTATGGCTACACCTTC
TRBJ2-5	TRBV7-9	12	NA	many	CASSPRRETQYF	TGTGCCAGCAGCCCCAGACGAGAGACCCAGTACTTC
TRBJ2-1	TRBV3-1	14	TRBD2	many	CASRSSGRGSEQFF	TGTGCCAGCAGGTCTAGCGGGAGAGGGAGTGAGCAGTTCTTC
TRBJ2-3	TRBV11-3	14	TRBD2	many	CASTRSSGIDTQYF	TGTGCCAGCACTAGGTCTAGCGGGATTGATACGCAGTATTTT
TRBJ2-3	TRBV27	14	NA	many	CASSLLPRVDTQYF	TGTGCCAGCAGTTTATTGCCCAGGGTAGATACGCAGTATTTT
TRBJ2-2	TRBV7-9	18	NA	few	CASSLATWGLLNTGELFF	TGTGCCAGCAGCTTAGCGACCTGGGGACTGCTGAACACCGGGGAGCTGTTTTTT
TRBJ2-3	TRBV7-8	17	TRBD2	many	CASSLELAGALGDTQYF	TGTGCCAGCAGCTTAGAACTAGCGGGAGCCCTAGGGGATACGCAGTATTTT
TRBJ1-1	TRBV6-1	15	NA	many	CASSPYIIGNTEAFF	TGTGCCAGCAGTCCCTACATTATCGGGAACACTGAAGCTTTCTTT
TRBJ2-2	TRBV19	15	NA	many	CASSIATSNTGELFF	TGTGCCAGTAGTATAGCCACCTCGAACACCGGGGAGCTGTTTTTT
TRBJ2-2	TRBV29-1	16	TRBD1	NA	CSVEYGTGLGAGELFF	TGCAGCGTTGAATACGGGACAGGGCTGGGGGCCGGGGAGCTGTTTTTT
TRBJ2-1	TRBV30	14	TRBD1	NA	CAWSRDRGLDEQFF	TGTGCCTGGAGTAGGGACAGGGGGCTCGATGAGCAGTTCTTC
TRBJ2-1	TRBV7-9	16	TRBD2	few	CASSFGSGRAWDEQFF	TGTGCCAGCAGCTTCGGTAGCGGGAGGGCCTGGGATGAGCAGTTCTTC
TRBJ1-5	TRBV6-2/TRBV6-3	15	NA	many	CASSLVGISNQPQHF	TGTGCCAGCAGCCTAGTGGGAATTAGCAATCAGCCCCAGCATTTT
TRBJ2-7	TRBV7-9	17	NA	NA	CASSSEGRKSYSYEQYF	TGTGCCAGCAGCTCAGAGGGGCGGAAGTCATACTCCTACGAGCAGTACTTC
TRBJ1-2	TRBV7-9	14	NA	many	CASSSTGTNYGYTF	TGTGCCAGCAGCTCCACGGGAACTAACTATGGCTACACCTTC
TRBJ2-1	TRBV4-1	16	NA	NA	CASSPRVGDSEHEQFF	TGCGCCAGCAGCCCAAGAGTCGGCGACAGCGAACATGAGCAGTTCTTC
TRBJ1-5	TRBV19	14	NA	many	CASSIMYSNQPQHF	TGTGCCAGTAGTATTATGTATAGCAATCAGCCCCAGCATTTT
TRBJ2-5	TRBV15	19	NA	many	CATSRDDGEARTNQETQYF	TGTGCCACCAGCAGAGATGACGGTGAGGCCAGAACCAACCAAGAGACCCAGTACTTC
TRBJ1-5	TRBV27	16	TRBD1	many	CASGPYGTGLVQPQHF	TGTGCCAGCGGACCCTATGGGACAGGGTTGGTTCAGCCCCAGCATTTT
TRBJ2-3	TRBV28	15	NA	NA	CASSGQTRSTDTQYF	TGTGCCAGCAGTGGACAGACTAGAAGCACAGATACGCAGTATTTT
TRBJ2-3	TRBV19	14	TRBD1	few	CATKPQQGAGTQYF	TGTGCCACCAAACCCCAACAGGGGGCAGGTACGCAGTATTTT
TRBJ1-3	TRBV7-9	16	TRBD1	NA	CASSPWGTESGNTIYF	TGTGCCAGCAGCCCCTGGGGGACAGAATCTGGAAACACCATATATTTT